The sequence of this T cell receptor beta chain was determined in a study of regulatory T cells in long-lasting Graves disease. Study observations and caveats: It was in persistent disease that TRBV28, TRBJ1-2 and TRBJ2-5 were favored.

This clonotype was found many times. Its antigen is not identified. Combining iRepertoire HTBI primers with Arm-PCR of CDR3 regions, the authors built TCR beta libraries. TCRdb processed the multiplex PCR reads anew with MiXCR; each CDR3 protein has one entry. The sample holds some 400,000 distinct CDR3 sequences, about 15% seen once. The CDR3 extends over 14 amino acids. V shed 6 bases and J 4 bases; nucleotides not matched to a gene: 5. This sample's time point: newly diagnosed GD, antithyroid drugs for less than 3 months. Preparation of the TCR library used RNA extracted from PBMCs. The same data also went into a second study, on T cells in Graves' hyperthyroidism and ophthalmopathy. That source adds: Graves' hyperthyroidism without ophthalmopathy progression within 18 months was termed stable. Carried out on the TCR CDR3, a first-round RT-PCR used the HTBI primer set.

The specimen was peripheral blood mononuclear cells (PBMCs), collected at new diagnosis, from a patient treated with antithyroid drugs. The chain couples TRBV12-3 or TRBV12-4 to TRBJ1-1, with TRBD1 matching over 10 bases. This receptor was identified in a young woman with Graves disease. Here the CDR3 DNA reads TGTGCCAGCAGCGCGACAGGGGGCGGCACTGAAGCTTTCTTT. This gives the protein CASSATGGGTEAFF.